A single sample gave rise to the 15 T cell receptor beta chains below, sequenced in a study of blood T cell repertoires in COVID-19. Clones were read by immunoSEQ multiplex PCR, and TCRdb kept only the in-frame ones, dropping some. Altogether 55,000 to 80,000 clones are present, about 70% being singletons, with the ten largest covering 4% to 5.5%. Specimen: peripheral blood. These receptors all stem from a human donor in a cohort sampled during active COVID-19.

The gene calls are TRBV5-6 and TRBJ1-2; D is ambiguous. The CDR3 is made up of 13 amino acids. With 4 bases removed from V and 8 bases from J, the gap between germline ends came to 15 bases. CDR1 is SGHDT and CDR2 is YYEEEE in the germline V gene. The CDR3 reads CASSNRNLVGYTF. CDR3 sequence (DNA): TGTGCCAGCAGCAACCGGAACCTAGTCGGCTACACCTTC.

The V call is TRBV30, the J call TRBJ2-1; D is possibly TRBD2 (5 bases). Germline V gene lookup returns CDR1 GTSNPN and CDR2 SVGIG (reference sequence). The V end lost 3 bases, the J end lost 2 bases, and 11 bases lay between the germline ends. This CDR3 region has 14 residues. CDR3 sequence: CAWSTDSTYNEQFF. The CDR3 DNA follows: TGTGCCTGGAGCACGGACTCCACCTACAATGAGCAGTTCTTC.

The V gene is TRBV5-1, the J gene TRBJ2-7; the D gene is possibly TRBD1 (6 bases). This CDR3 has 16 residues. V was cut by 2 bases and J by 5 bases, with 20 bases left in between. Germline V CDR1 and CDR2: SGHRS, YFSETQ. The CDR3 spells CASSLPQGGVGHEQYF. The CDR3 DNA sequence: TGCGCCAGCAGCTTACCACAGGGTGGGGTGGGACACGAGCAGTACTTC.

This clone was counted a single time. The chain couples TRBV20-1 to TRBJ2-5, with 7 bases lining up with TRBD1. The germline V gene encodes CDR1 DFQATT and CDR2 SNEGSKA (reference sequence). V dropped 3 bases and J dropped 4; count of bases not matched to a gene: 11. The CDR3 totals 15 residues. The CDR3 DNA follows: TGCAGTGCTAGTGCGGTGACAGGGTCGGTAGAGACCCAGTACTTC. The encoded protein is CSASAVTGSVETQYF.

This clone was recorded once. CDR3 in amino acids: CASSSPRASGGPVRNEQFF. In DNA form, the CDR3 reads TGTGCCAGCAGCTCACCCCGGGCTAGCGGGGGGCCAGTGCGCAATGAGCAGTTCTTC. The V and J genes are TRBV7-2 and TRBJ2-1; 11 bases are shared with TRBD2. The CDR3 extends over 19 amino acids. After removal of 4 bases from V and 6 bases from J, the junction contained 17 bases not matched to a gene. Germline loops: CDR1 SGHTA, CDR2 FQGNSA.

This CDR3 reads CASSVNRPSGGYNEQFF. The CDR3 DNA sequence: TGTGCCAGTAGTGTCAACCGGCCTAGCGGGGGATACAATGAGCAGTTCTTC. The genes are TRBV19 and TRBJ2-1, with 10 nucleotides matching TRBD2. Per the germline V gene, CDR1 is LNHDA and CDR2 is SQIVND (reference sequence). The ends lost 5 bases at V and 4 bases at J; junction bases unmatched: 11. The CDR3 is 17 amino acids.

The V and J genes are TRBV30 and TRBJ2-5; TRBD2 matches at 8 bases. V lost 4 bases and J lost 1; bases outside the gene matches: 5. The V gene's germline CDR1 is GTSNPN and CDR2 SVGIG (reference sequence). The CDR3 has 14 residues. The CDR3: CAWTQRGTQETQYF. DNA for the CDR3: TGTGCCTGGACCCAGCGGGGGACCCAAGAGACCCAGTACTTC.

The V and J genes are TRBV5-1 and TRBJ2-3, with TRBD2 matching over 8 bases. There are 14 residues in the CDR3. Trimming removed 3 bases from V and 4 bases from J; junction bases left unmatched: 4. From germline, CDR1 is SGHRS and CDR2 YFSETQ. CDR3 sequence (DNA): TGCGCCAGCAGCTCCTCGGGGGGGCCAGATACGCAGTATTTT. Translating gives CASSSSGGPDTQYF.

This rearrangement joins TRBV6-2 or TRBV6-3 to TRBJ1-6; D is perhaps TRBD1 (5 bases). V dropped 4 bases and J dropped 2 bases, with 27 bases sitting between them. The CDR3 runs 21 residues. Per the germline V gene, CDR1 is MNHEY and CDR2 is SVGEGT. CDR3 sequence: CASSSTPQGGLYQPYNSPLHF. The CDR3 bases are TGTGCCAGCAGTTCCACCCCCCAGGGTGGCCTTTACCAACCCTATAATTCACCCCTCCACTTT.

The chain has TRBV3-1 (or the pseudogene TRBV3-2) and TRBJ2-6; D uncertain. The CDR3 extends over 15 amino acids. Trimming removed 0 bases at V and 0 bases at J, with 3 bases between. CDR1 LGHDT and CDR2 YNNKEL come from the germline V gene (reference sequence). CDR3 nucleotide sequence: TGTGCCAGCAGCCAAGATTACTCTGGGGCCAACGTCCTGACTTTC. Its protein product is CASSQDYSGANVLTF.

The chain employs TRBV9 and TRBJ1-3; D gene uncertain. V gave up 0 bases and J gave up 0 bases, with 10 bases separating them. Germline lookup yields CDR1 SGDLS and CDR2 YYNGEE. CDR3 length: 16 residues. DNA for the CDR3: TGTGCCAGCAGCGTAGAAGCGGGGAGCTCTGGAAACACCATATATTTT. The encoded protein is CASSVEAGSSGNTIYF. Variable domain in full (rest from reference TRBV9 and TRBJ1-3): DSGVTQTPKHLITATGQRVTLRCSPRSGDLSVYWYQQSLDQGLQFLIQYYNGEERAKGNILERFSAQQFPDLHSELNLSSLELGDSALYFCASSVEAGSSGNTIYFGEGSWLTVV.

This clone has just a few counts. The chain carries TRBV11-1 and TRBJ1-3; no definite D call. V was clipped by 5 bases and J by 0 bases, with 8 bases between them. From germline, CDR1 is SGHAT and CDR2 FQDESV (reference sequence). The CDR3 extends over 14 amino acids. The CDR3 protein is CASSTGISGNTIYF. The CDR3 nucleotides are TGTGCCAGCAGCACGGGAATCTCTGGAAACACCATATATTTT. The full variable domain, in which reference TRBV11-1 and TRBJ1-3 provide the parts outside the CDR3, is EAEVAQSPRYKITEKSQAVAFWCDPISGHATLYWYRQILGQGPELLVQFQDESVVDDSQLPKDRFSAERLKGVDSTLKIQPAELGDSAMYLCASSTGISGNTIYFGEGSWLTVV.

This chain links TRBV2 with TRBJ2-3, with D perhaps matching TRBD2 (7 bases). CDR3 length equals 15 residues. Trimming pared 3 bases from V and 1 base from J, leaving 11 bases between. Germline V gives CDR1 SNHLY, CDR2 FYNNEI. The CDR3 loop reads CASSDSGGGTDTQYF. The DNA for the CDR3 is TGTGCCAGCAGTGACTCGGGGGGCGGCACAGATACGCAGTATTTT. Together with reference TRBV2 and TRBJ2-3, the CDR3 gives the full variable domain: EPEVTQTPSHQVTQMGQEVILRCVPISNHLYFYWYRQILGQKVEFLVSFYNNEISEKSEIFDDQFSVERPDGSNFTLKIRSTKLEDSAMYFCASSDSGGGTDTQYFGPGTRLTVL.

The DNA for the CDR3 is TGTGCCAGCAGCTTAGGGGGGAGGGTCGGCGAGCAGTACTTC. This translates into CASSLGGRVGEQYF. This chain joins TRBV11-2 and TRBJ2-7; the match to TRBD2 covers 7 bases. J gave up 6 bases and V 1 base, and 6 bases lay outside the gene matches. CDR3 length equals 14 residues. Germline V gene sequence: CDR1 SGHAT, CDR2 FQNNGV.

The chain recombines TRBV6-5 with TRBJ1-3; 8 bases agree with TRBD1. The CDR3 is 14 residues long. Germline V gene sequence: CDR1 MNHEY, CDR2 SVGAGI. V dropped 6 bases and J dropped 4; count of bases not matched to a gene: 5. The chain's CDR3 is CASRGTGGGNTIYF. In DNA form, the CDR3 reads TGTGCCAGCAGAGGAACAGGGGGAGGAAACACCATATATTTT.